Listed here is a single T cell receptor (beta chain). This entry comes from a study of shared clonotypes between healthy human individuals. The protocol was immunoSEQ multiplex PCR, while the TCRdb copy is restricted to in-frame clones and leaves out a portion. Seen here are roughly 1,000,000 clones, around three quarters observed once, and the top ten hold around 0.6%. Investigators divided CD4+ cells into CD45RA+ naive and CD45RA-negative memory subsets. V was trimmed by 5 bases and J by 3 bases, leaving 16 bases between them. The CDR3 contains 15 residues. Germline CDR1 SGHTA, CDR2 FQGNSA. The chain links TRBV7-2 to TRBJ2-5; D unresolved. The sequencing sample was made of memory CD4+ T cells from PBMCs. The subset denotes: CD45RA-negative fraction. The origin of this receptor is a man between 18 and 35 years old in good health. Some clones in this sample may be carry-over from other donors' samples. The DNA of the CDR3 is TGTGCCAGCAGCCGCCAGTGGGCCCCAGAAGAGACCCAGTACTTC. Translation gives CASSRQWAPEETQYF.